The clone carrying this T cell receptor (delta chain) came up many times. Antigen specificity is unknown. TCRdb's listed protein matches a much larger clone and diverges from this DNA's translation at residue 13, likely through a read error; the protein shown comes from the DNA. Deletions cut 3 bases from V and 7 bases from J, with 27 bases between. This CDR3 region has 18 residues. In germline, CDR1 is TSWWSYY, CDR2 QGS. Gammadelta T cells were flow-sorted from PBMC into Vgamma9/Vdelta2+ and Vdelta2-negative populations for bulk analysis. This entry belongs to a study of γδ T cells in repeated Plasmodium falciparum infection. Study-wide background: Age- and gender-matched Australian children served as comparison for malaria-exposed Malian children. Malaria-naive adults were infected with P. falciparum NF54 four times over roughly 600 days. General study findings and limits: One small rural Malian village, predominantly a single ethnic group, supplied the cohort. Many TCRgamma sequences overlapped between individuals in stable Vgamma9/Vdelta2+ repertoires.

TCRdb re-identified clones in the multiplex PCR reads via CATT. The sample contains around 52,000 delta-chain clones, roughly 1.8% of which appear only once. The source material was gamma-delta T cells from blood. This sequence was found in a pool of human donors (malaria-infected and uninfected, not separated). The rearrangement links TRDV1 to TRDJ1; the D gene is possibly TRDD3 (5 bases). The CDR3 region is CALGDPFPTYGVGFKLIF. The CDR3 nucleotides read TGTGCTCTTGGGGACCCCTTTCCCACTTACGGTGTGGGGTTTAAACTCATCTTT.